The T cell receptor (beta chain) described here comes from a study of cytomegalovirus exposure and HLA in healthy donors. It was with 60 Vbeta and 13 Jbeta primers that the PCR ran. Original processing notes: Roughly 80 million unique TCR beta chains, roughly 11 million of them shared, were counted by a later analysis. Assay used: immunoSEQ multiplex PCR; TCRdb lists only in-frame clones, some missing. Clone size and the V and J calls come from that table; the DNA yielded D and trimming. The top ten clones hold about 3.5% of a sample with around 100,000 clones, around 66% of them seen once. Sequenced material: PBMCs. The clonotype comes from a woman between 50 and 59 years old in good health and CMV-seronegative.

For the CDR3, the DNA is TGTGCCAGCAGCTTCGGGGTGGCTGAAGCTTTCTTT. Protein product: CASSFGVAEAFF. The chain is built from TRBV11-3 and TRBJ1-1; the D is unclear. Germline V gene lookup returns CDR1 SGHNT and CDR2 YENEEA. This CDR3 comprises 12 residues. The germline V and J ends were trimmed by 3 bases and 6 bases, with 8 bases remaining between them.